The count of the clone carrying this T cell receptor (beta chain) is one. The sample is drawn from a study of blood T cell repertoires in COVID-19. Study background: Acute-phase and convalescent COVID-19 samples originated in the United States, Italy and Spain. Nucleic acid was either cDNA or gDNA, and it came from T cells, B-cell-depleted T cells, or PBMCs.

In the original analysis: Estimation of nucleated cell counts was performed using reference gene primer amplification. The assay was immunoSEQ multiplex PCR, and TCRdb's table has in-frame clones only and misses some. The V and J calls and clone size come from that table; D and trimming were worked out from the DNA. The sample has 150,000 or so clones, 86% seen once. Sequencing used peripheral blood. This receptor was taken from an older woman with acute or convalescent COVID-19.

The CDR3 DNA is TGCGCCAGCAGCCAGATATGGTCTAACAATCAGCCCCAGCATTTT. Protein sequence: CASSQIWSNNQPQHF. The chain links TRBV4-1 to TRBJ1-5; no clear D gene. CDR1 and CDR2 from the germline V gene are MGHRA and YSYEKL. The CDR3 has 15 residues. Trimming cost V 3 bases and J 3 bases, with 12 bases left between them.